These T cell receptor beta chains were read from a single sample in a study of beta chain features in type 1 diabetes. This table comes from immunoSEQ multiplex PCR, and its TCRdb copy is limited to in-frame clones, with some not included. The sample yields about 130,000 clones, just over 9% seen once. The sample was central memory CD4+ T cells from blood. The receptor source for this set is a man between 18 and 29 years old in good health. CDR3s include the opening cysteine and the closing phenylalanine or tryptophan. D genes are given only for firm matches. Only part of the rows carry a size: once, few, many, or a class if the clone is expanded.

size | J | D | V | DNA | CDR3
- | TRBJ1-4 | - | TRBV6-5 | TGTGCCAGCAGTTACGAGTCGAAGGGAGGAAAACTGTTTTTT | CASSYESKGGKLFF
- | TRBJ1-6 | TRBD1 | TRBV7-2 | TGTGCCAGCAGCTTAACCCCAAGGGGGACAGGAAATTCACCCCTCCACTTT | CASSLTPRGTGNSPLHF
- | TRBJ2-3 | - | TRBV7-3 | TGTGCCAGCAGCCCAAGCACAGATACGCAGTATTTT | CASSPSTDTQYF
few | TRBJ2-3 | TRBD2 | TRBV14 | TGTGCCAGCAGCCAAATAGCGGGGGGCGGTGATACGCAGTATTTT | CASSQIAGGGDTQYF
- | TRBJ1-1 | - | TRBV4-3 | TGCGCCAGCAGCCAGTCCTGGGAGGGACGTGAAGCTTTCTTT | CASSQSWEGREAFF
few | TRBJ2-3 | TRBD2 | TRBV11-2 | TGTGCCAGCAGTAGGAGCGGGGGGGGCGCAGATACGCAGTATTTT | CASSRSGGGADTQYF
- | TRBJ2-3 | - | TRBV7-2 | TGTGCCAGCAGCTTAGTTTCTCGGGGCACAGATACGCAGTATTTT | CASSLVSRGTDTQYF
- | TRBJ2-5 | TRBD2 | TRBV5-8 | TGTGCCAGTAGACTAGCGGGGGGTGAGACCCGGTACTTC | CASRLAGGETRYF
- | TRBJ2-3 | TRBD2 | TRBV7-8 | TGTGCCAGCAGCTTAGGGCTAGCGGGGCACACAGATACGCAGTATTTT | CASSLGLAGHTDTQYF
many | TRBJ2-5 | TRBD2 | TRBV5-4 | TGTGCCAGCAGCTGGACTAGCGCGTTGGGGACCCAGTACTTC | CASSWTSALGTQYF
few | TRBJ2-3 | TRBD2 | TRBV5-1 | TGCGCCAGCAGCCCCCCGGGGGGGAGTGAAGATACGCAGTATTTT | CASSPPGGSEDTQYF
few | TRBJ2-1 | TRBD1 | TRBV29-1 | TGCAGCGTTGTCCTCCTCAAGGGGGCTAACAATGAGCAGTTCTTC | CSVVLLKGANNEQFF
few | TRBJ2-1 | TRBD1 | TRBV6-1 | TGTGCCAGCACATCAGGGACAGGCTCCTACAATGAGCAGTTCTTC | CASTSGTGSYNEQFF
- | TRBJ2-1 | - | TRBV6-5 | TGTGCCAGCAGTGCGTACAATGAGCAGTTCTTC | CASSAYNEQFF
few | TRBJ2-2 | - | TRBV9 | TGTGCCAGCAGCCCGTGGACTATGAACACCGGGGAGCTGTTTTTT | CASSPWTMNTGELFF
- | TRBJ2-1 | - | TRBV5-4 | TGTGCCAGCACCTTGGCGGGGTCGGATGAGCAGTTCTTC | CASTLAGSDEQFF
few | TRBJ2-1 | TRBD2 | TRBV10-3 | TGTGCCATCAGGGGGACTAGCGGGGGGTACAATGAGCAGTTCTTC | CAIRGTSGGYNEQFF
- | TRBJ1-2 | - | TRBV14 | TGTGCCAGCAGCGACAGTGGCTATGGCTACACCTTC | CASSDSGYGYTF
- | TRBJ1-2 | TRBD1 | TRBV30 | TGTGCCGTAACAGGGGGTAGCTATGGCTACACCTTC | CAVTGGSYGYTF
many | TRBJ2-5 | TRBD2 | TRBV7-2 | TGTGCCAGCAGCCTTAGCGGGGGGGAACAAGAGACCCAGTACTTC | CASSLSGGEQETQYF
few | TRBJ2-7 | TRBD1 | TRBV5-4 | TGTGCCAGCAGCTTGGGCAGGGGGAACAGGAAGGACCACGAGCAGTACTTC | CASSLGRGNRKDHEQYF
- | TRBJ2-1 | TRBD2 | TRBV11-2 | TGTGCCAGCAGCTCTAGCGGGGGGTCTAATGAGCAGTTCTTC | CASSSSGGSNEQFF
- | TRBJ2-3 | - | TRBV9 | TGTGCCAGCAGCGTGGGGGGGCCCCGCACAGATACGCAGTATTTT | CASSVGGPRTDTQYF
- | TRBJ1-5 | TRBD1 | TRBV30 | TGTGCCTGGAGTGCCAGGGGGCTCCCTAGCAATCAGCCCCAGCATTTT | CAWSARGLPSNQPQHF
- | TRBJ2-5 | - | TRBV25-1 | TGTGCCAGCAGTCCACCGAGGGCCGCCCCAGAGACCCAGTACTTC | CASSPPRAAPETQYF
few | TRBJ2-3 | TRBD1 | TRBV6-5 | TGTGCCAGCAGTTACTCCTGGACAGGGCTCACAGATACGCAGTATTTT | CASSYSWTGLTDTQYF
- | TRBJ1-5 | TRBD1 | TRBV2 | TGTGCCAGCAGAAAAGACAGGGTTGGGACTCAGCCCCAGCATTTT | CASRKDRVGTQPQHF
few | TRBJ2-1 | - | TRBV11-2 | TGTGCCAGCAGCACGGACAGTAATGAGCAGTTCTTC | CASSTDSNEQFF
few | TRBJ1-1 | TRBD1 | TRBV5-6 | TGTGCCAGCAGCTTCCCAGGGGGAACTGAAGCTTTCTTT | CASSFPGGTEAFF
- | TRBJ1-2 | TRBD1 | TRBV9 | TGTGCCAGCAGCGCCTGGGGACAGGGCTCCTATGGCTACACCTTC | CASSAWGQGSYGYTF
few | TRBJ2-7 | - | TRBV5-4 | TGTGCCAGCAGCTTATTAGCGGACACCTACGAGCAGTACTTC | CASSLLADTYEQYF
- | TRBJ2-2 | TRBD1 | TRBV9 | TGTGCCAGCAGCCCGGACAGGGATCGCGGCACCGGGGAGCTGTTTTTT | CASSPDRDRGTGELFF
- | TRBJ2-5 | - | TRBV4-1 | TGCGCCAGCAGCCAATTCGGGGGTTGGGAAGAGACCCAGTACTTC | CASSQFGGWEETQYF
- | TRBJ2-7 | - | TRBV2 | TGTGCCAGCAGTCCCGACAAGTTCAAACGCCAGCAGTACTTC | CASSPDKFKRQQYF
few | TRBJ1-6 | TRBD1 | TRBV6-5 | TGTGCCAGCAGTTTACAGGGGAGAGGTTCACCCCTCCACTTT | CASSLQGRGSPLHF
- | TRBJ1-2 | - | TRBV4-1 | TGCGCCAGCAGCCAAGGGTACAGTGGCTACACCTTC | CASSQGYSGYTF
- | TRBJ2-1 | TRBD2 | TRBV5-4 | TGTGCCAGCAGCCCGGCTACTAGCGGGGAGGGGAATGAGCAGTTCTTC | CASSPATSGEGNEQFF
- | TRBJ2-5 | TRBD2 | TRBV7-2 | TGTGCCAGCACCGGGGGAGGGGCTTTTGGTCCCATGGAGACCCAGTACTTC | CASTGGGAFGPMETQYF
few | TRBJ2-3 | TRBD2 | TRBV11-2 | TGTGCCAGCAGCTTAAATTTGTTAGCGGGGGGGGTCACAGATACGCAGTATTTT | CASSLNLLAGGVTDTQYF
few | TRBJ1-4 | TRBD1 | TRBV5-1 | TGCGCCAGCAGCACGGACAGGGGTGCAACTAATGAAAAACTGTTTTTT | CASSTDRGATNEKLFF
- | TRBJ1-6 | - | TRBV18 | TGTGCCAGCTCACCAGGTGGCCAGATCGATTCACCCCTCCACTTT | CASSPGGQIDSPLHF
few | TRBJ2-1 | TRBD2 | TRBV6-1 | TGTGCCAGCAGTGTAGGGACTAGCAATGAGCAGTTCTTC | CASSVGTSNEQFF
few | TRBJ2-1 | TRBD1 | TRBV15 | TGTGCCACCAGCAGAGTTCCCCAGGGGGCTCGGGAGCAGTTCTTC | CATSRVPQGAREQFF
- | TRBJ2-2 | - | TRBV4-2 | TGTGCCAGCAGCCAAGATGAGGGGGAGCTGTTTTTT | CASSQDEGELFF
few | TRBJ1-2 | - | TRBV23-1 | TGCGCCAGCAGTTGGGGGGGTTCCGGAGATGGCTACACCTTC | CASSWGGSGDGYTF
few | TRBJ1-4 | TRBD1 | TRBV30 | TGTGCCTGGAGGCGAAGGGGGCCAACTAATGAAAAACTGTTTTTT | CAWRRRGPTNEKLFF
many | TRBJ1-2 | - | TRBV19 | TGTGCCAGTGCGGGGGTCCTTAACTATGGCTACACCTTC | CASAGVLNYGYTF
few | TRBJ2-5 | TRBD1 | TRBV29-1 | TGCAGCGTCCCTGACCGGGACAGCCAAGAGACCCAGTACTTC | CSVPDRDSQETQYF